Reported below is one T cell receptor (beta chain). Antigen specificity is unknown. The CDR3 sequence is 14 residues long. Per germline, CDR1 MNHEY and CDR2 SVGAGI. With 5 bases clipped from V and 2 bases from J, the junction kept 2 bases outside the gene matches. The data stem from a study of shared clonotypes between healthy human individuals. Findings of the study overall: It was only blood that was sampled, and tissue repertoires likely differ.

The assay was immunoSEQ multiplex PCR, and TCRdb's table has in-frame clones only and misses some. The sample records around 690,000 clones, roughly 88% being singletons. The sequence derives from a man younger than 30 in good health. Some clones in this sample may be carry-over from other donors' samples. Sequencing used memory CD8+ T cells from PBMCs. Documented subset: CD45RO+ cells pooled with CCR7-negative TemRA cells. This chain joins TRBV6-5 and TRBJ2-7, with 11 bases matching TRBD2. CDR3 DNA: TGTGCCAGCAGTACGGGACTAGCGGCCTACGAGCAGTACTTC. It codes for CASSTGLAAYEQYF.